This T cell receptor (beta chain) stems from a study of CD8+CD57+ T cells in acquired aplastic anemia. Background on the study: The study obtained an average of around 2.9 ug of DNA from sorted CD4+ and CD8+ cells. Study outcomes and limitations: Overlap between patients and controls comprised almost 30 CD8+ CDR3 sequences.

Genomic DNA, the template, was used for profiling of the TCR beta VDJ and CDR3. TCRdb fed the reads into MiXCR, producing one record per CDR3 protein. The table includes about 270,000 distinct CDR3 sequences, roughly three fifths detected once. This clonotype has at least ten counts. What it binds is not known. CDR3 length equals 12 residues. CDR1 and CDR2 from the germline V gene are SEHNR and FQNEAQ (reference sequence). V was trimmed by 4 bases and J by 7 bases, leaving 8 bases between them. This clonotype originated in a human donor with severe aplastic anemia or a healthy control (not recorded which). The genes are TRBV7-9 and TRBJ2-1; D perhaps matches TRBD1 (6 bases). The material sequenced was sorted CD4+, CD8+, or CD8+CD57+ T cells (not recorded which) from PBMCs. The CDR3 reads CASSSQGNEQFF. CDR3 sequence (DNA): TGTGCCAGCAGCTCACAGGGTAATGAGCAGTTCTTC. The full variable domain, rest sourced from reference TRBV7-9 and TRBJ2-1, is DTGVSQNPRHKITKRGQNVTFRCDPISEHNRLYWYRQTLGQGPEFLTYFQNEAQLEKSRLLSDRFSAERPKGSFSTLEIQRTEQGDSAMYLCASSSQGNEQFFGPGTRLTVL.